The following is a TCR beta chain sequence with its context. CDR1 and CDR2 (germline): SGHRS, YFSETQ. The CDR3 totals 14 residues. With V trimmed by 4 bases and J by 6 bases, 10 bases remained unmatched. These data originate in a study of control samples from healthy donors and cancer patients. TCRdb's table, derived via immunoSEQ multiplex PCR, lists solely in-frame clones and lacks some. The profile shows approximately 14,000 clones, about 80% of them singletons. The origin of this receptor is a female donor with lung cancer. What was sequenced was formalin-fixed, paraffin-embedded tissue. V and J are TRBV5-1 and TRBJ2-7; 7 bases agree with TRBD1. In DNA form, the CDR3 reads TGCGCCAGCAGCGTGGGACAGCAAGGGGCCGAGCAGTACTTC. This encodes CASSVGQQGAEQYF.